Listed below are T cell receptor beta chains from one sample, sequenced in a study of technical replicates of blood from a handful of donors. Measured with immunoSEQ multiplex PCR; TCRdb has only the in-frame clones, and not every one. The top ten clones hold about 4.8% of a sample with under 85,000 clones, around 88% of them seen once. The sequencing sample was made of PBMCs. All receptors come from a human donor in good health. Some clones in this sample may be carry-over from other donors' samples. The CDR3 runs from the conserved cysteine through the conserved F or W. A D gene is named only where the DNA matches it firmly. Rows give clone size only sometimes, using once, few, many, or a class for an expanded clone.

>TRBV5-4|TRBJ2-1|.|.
CASSWTIGNEQFF
TGTGCCAGCAGCTGGACAATAGGGAATGAGCAGTTCTTC
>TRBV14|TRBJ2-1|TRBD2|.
CASSQQPLGLVANEQFF
TGTGCCAGCAGCCAACAACCGTTGGGACTAGTAGCCAATGAGCAGTTCTTC
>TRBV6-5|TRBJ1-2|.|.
CASREDYASGYTF
TGTGCCAGCAGGGAGGATTATGCCTCTGGCTACACCTTC
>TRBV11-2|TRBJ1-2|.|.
CASSLTRIRDDGYTF
TGTGCCAGCAGCTTAACCCGGATCAGGGATGATGGCTACACCTTC
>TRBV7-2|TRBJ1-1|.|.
CASSPLRRQVNTEAFF
TGTGCCAGCAGCCCCCTCCGGCGACAGGTAAACACTGAAGCTTTCTTT
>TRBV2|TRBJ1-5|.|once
CASSTGSNQPQHF
TGTGCCAGCAGTACAGGGAGCAATCAGCCCCAGCATTTT
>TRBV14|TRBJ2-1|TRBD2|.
CASSQGLAPRQFF
TGTGCCAGCAGCCAAGGACTAGCCCCACGGCAGTTCTTC
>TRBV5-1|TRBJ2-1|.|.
CASSLPSGSNEQFF
TGCGCCAGCAGCTTGCCGTCAGGTAGCAATGAGCAGTTCTTC
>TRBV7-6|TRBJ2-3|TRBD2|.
CASSLAKASGGVYTQYF
TGTGCCAGCAGCTTAGCGAAGGCTAGCGGGGGGGTCTATACGCAGTATTTT
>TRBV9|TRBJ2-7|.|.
CASSGSAGQGVHEQYF
TGTGCCAGCAGCGGGTCCGCGGGGCAGGGTGTCCACGAGCAGTACTTC
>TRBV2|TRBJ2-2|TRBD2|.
CASSEDLAGAGELFF
TGTGCCAGCAGTGAAGATCTAGCGGGAGCCGGGGAGCTGTTTTTT
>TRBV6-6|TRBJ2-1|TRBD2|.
CASSPGLGAYNEQFF
TGTGCCAGCAGCCCGGGACTAGGCGCCTACAATGAGCAGTTCTTC
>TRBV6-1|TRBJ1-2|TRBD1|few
CASSSLGTGSYGYTF
TGTGCCAGCAGTTCGCTGGGGACAGGGAGCTATGGCTACACCTTC
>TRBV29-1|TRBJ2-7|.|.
CSVEIARSQGGIYF
TGCAGCGTTGAGATTGCCCGGTCGCAGGGGGGAATCTACTTC
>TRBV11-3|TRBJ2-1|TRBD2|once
CASSLFGTSGSLNNEQFF
TGTGCCAGCAGCTTATTCGGGACTAGCGGGAGCTTAAACAATGAGCAGTTCTTC
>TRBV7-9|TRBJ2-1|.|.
CASSARGGAQNEQFF
TGTGCCAGCAGCGCAAGAGGGGGGGCGCAAAATGAGCAGTTCTTC
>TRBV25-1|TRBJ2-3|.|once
CASTGVQAQYF
TGTGCCAGCACCGGTGTACAGGCGCAGTATTTT
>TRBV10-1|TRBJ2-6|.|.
CASRKAPLSGANVLTF
TGCGCCAGCAGAAAAGCCCCCCTCTCTGGGGCCAACGTCCTGACTTTC
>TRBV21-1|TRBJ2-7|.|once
CASSNPRTGAGEQYF
TGTGCCAGCAGCAACCCTAGGACAGGGGCCGGCGAGCAGTACTTC
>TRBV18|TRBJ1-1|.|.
CASSPATGGNTEAFF
TGTGCCAGCTCACCAGCGACGGGGGGGAACACTGAAGCTTTCTTT
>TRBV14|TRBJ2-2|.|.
CASSPEFTGELFF
TGTGCCAGCAGCCCCGAGTTCACCGGGGAGCTGTTTTTT
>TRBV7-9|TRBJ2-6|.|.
CASSSRDNSLSGANVLTF
TGTGCCAGCAGCAGCCGGGACAACAGCCTCTCTGGGGCCAACGTCCTGACTTTC
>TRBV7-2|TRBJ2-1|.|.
CASSLIASSYNEQFF
TGTGCCAGCAGCTTAATAGCGTCATCCTACAATGAGCAGTTCTTC
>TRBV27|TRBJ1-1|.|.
CASSLAREGTEAFF
TGTGCCAGCAGTTTAGCGAGGGAGGGGACTGAAGCTTTCTTT
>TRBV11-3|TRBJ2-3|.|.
CASSLRVTDTQYF
TGTGCCAGCAGCTTACGGGTAACAGATACGCAGTATTTT
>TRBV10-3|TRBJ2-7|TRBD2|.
CAISEGAGRENEQYF
TGTGCCATCAGTGAGGGCGCCGGGAGGGAAAACGAGCAGTACTTC
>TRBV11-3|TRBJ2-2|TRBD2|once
CASSLGLAGTGELFF
TGTGCCAGCAGCTTAGGTTTAGCGGGCACCGGGGAGCTGTTTTTT
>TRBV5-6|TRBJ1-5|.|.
CASSLWENSNQPQHF
TGTGCCAGCAGCTTATGGGAGAACAGCAATCAGCCCCAGCATTTT
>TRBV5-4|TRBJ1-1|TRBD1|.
CASSGTGALFGNTEAFF
TGTGCCAGCAGCGGGACAGGGGCCCTCTTTGGGAACACTGAAGCTTTCTTT
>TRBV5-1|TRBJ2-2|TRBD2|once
CATRGLAGASSGELFF
TGCGCCACCAGAGGACTAGCGGGAGCGTCTTCCGGGGAGCTGTTTTTT
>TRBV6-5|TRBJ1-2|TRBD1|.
CASSFIQGANYGYTF
TGTGCCAGCAGTTTTATACAGGGGGCTAACTATGGCTACACCTTC
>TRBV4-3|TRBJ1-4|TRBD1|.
CASSQDRGGREKLFF
TGCGCCAGCAGCCAAGATCGAGGGGGCCGTGAAAAACTGTTTTTT
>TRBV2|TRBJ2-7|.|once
CASSEPGHTYEQYF
TGTGCCAGCAGCGAACCGGGACATACCTACGAGCAGTACTTC
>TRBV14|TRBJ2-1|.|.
CASSQSFRRSSYNEQFF
TGTGCCAGCAGCCAATCCTTCCGGAGGAGCTCCTACAATGAGCAGTTCTTC
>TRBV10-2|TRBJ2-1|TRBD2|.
CASSGTSGAYNEQFF
TGCGCCAGCAGTGGAACTAGCGGAGCATACAATGAGCAGTTCTTC
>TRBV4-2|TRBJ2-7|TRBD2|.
CASSPGTSGSYEQYF
TGTGCCAGCAGCCCGGGGACTAGCGGGAGCTACGAGCAGTACTTC
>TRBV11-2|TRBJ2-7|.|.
CASSFEGYEQYF
TGTGCCAGCAGCTTTGAGGGCTACGAGCAGTACTTC
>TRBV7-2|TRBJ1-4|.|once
CASSSQTGATNEKLFF
TGTGCCAGCAGCTCCCAAACAGGCGCAACTAATGAAAAACTGTTTTTT
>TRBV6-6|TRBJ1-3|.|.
CASSYTGSSGNTIYF
TGTGCCAGCAGTTATACAGGGTCGTCTGGAAACACCATATATTTT
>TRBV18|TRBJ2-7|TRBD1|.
CASSSQGDEQYF
TGTGCCAGCTCATCTCAGGGGGACGAGCAGTACTTC
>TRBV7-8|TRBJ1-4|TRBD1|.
CASSWAGGEKLFF
TGTGCCAGCAGCTGGGCAGGGGGTGAAAAACTGTTTTTT
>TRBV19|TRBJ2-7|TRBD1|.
CASSAGDRAEQYF
TGTGCCAGTAGCGCCGGGGACAGGGCCGAGCAGTACTTC
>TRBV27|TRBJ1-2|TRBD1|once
CASSSNWDRGKEDYGYTF
TGTGCCAGCAGTTCTAATTGGGACAGGGGTAAAGAAGACTATGGCTACACCTTC
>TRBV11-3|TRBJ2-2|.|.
CASSLDLNTGELFF
TGTGCCAGCAGCTTAGACCTAAACACCGGGGAGCTGTTTTTT
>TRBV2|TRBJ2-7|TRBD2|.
CASSARLAGAYEQYF
TGTGCCAGCAGTGCAAGACTAGCGGGAGCGTACGAGCAGTACTTC
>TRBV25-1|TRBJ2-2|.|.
CASSVAPGELFF
TGTGCCAGCAGTGTGGCACCCGGGGAGCTGTTTTTT
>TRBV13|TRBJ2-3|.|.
CASSPRPGGTDTQYF
TGTGCCAGCAGCCCGCGGCCTGGCGGCACAGATACGCAGTATTTT
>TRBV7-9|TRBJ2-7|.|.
CASSLEWSGEQYF
TGTGCCAGCAGCTTAGAGTGGTCCGGCGAGCAGTACTTC
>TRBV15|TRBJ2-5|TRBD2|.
CATTDGGVHETQYF
TGTGCCACCACAGACGGGGGGGTTCACGAGACCCAGTACTTC
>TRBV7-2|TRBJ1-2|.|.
CASSLELGGAGYGYTF
TGTGCCAGCAGCTTAGAATTAGGAGGGGCCGGCTATGGCTACACCTTC
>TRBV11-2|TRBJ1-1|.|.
CASSLVAGEAFF
TGTGCCAGCAGCTTAGTGGCAGGGGAAGCTTTCTTT
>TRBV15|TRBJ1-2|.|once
CATSKRSTGHGYTF
TGTGCCACCAGCAAGAGATCCACAGGGCATGGCTACACCTTC
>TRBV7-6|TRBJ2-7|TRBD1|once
CASSLSGTGNEQYF
TGTGCCAGCAGCTTATCCGGGACAGGGAACGAGCAGTACTTC
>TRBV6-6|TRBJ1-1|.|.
CASSPRWDTEAFF
TGTGCCAGCAGTCCTAGATGGGACACTGAAGCTTTCTTT
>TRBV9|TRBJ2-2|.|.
CASSGGGVGELFF
TGTGCCAGCAGCGGCGGAGGGGTCGGGGAGCTGTTTTTT
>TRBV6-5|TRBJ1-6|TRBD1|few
CASSYGQEGSPLHF
TGTGCCAGCAGTTACGGACAGGAGGGGTCTCCCCTCCACTTT
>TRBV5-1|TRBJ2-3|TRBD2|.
CASSNSGVTDTQYF
TGCGCCAGCAGCAATAGCGGGGTCACAGATACGCAGTATTTT
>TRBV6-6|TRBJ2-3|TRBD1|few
CASNRDRPTDTQYF
TGTGCCAGCAACCGGGACAGGCCCACAGATACGCAGTATTTT
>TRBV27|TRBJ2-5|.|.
CASSAWTDSRETQYF
TGTGCCAGCAGTGCCTGGACAGACTCTCGGGAGACCCAGTACTTC